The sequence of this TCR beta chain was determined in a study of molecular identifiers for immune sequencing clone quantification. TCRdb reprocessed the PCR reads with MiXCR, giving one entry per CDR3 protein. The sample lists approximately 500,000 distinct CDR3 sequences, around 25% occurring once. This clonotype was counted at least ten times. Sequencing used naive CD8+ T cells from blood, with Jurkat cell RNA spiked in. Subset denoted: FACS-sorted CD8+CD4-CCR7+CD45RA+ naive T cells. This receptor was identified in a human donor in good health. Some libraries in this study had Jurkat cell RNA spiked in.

The CDR3 nucleotides read TGTGCCAGCTGGAGCTCTGGGGCCAACGTCCTGACTTTC. Its translation is CASWSSGANVLTF. The rearrangement uses TRBV12-3 or TRBV12-4 and TRBJ2-6; D is unresolved. The CDR3 is 13 amino acids. Trimming shortened V by 8 bases and J by 0 bases, and 5 bases separated the two germline ends.